This T cell receptor (beta chain) came from a study of shared clonotypes between healthy human individuals. Turning to the study itself: Each donor contributed plates that comprised three CD4 naive, three CD4 memory, two CD8 naive and one CD8 memory.

This CDR3 contains 14 residues. V was shortened by 3 bases and J by 8 bases, with 16 bases between the two germline ends. Germline CDR1 reads MRHNA; CDR2 reads SNTAGT. The table came from immunoSEQ multiplex PCR; TCRdb's copy has only in-frame clones and leaves some out. The data show some 1.5 million clones, 96% seen once. General study findings and limits: Clonotype sharing among donors, it was expected, would be affected by sequencing depth. Clonotypes which were not shared had lower generation probabilities than clonotypes that all four donors shared.

On this clone: Its antigen remains unidentified.

Specimen: naive CD4+ T cells sorted from blood. The subset: CD45RA+ positively selected. This chain uses TRBV6-4 with TRBJ1-2; D is possibly TRBD1 (6 bases). The sequence was obtained from a man aged 25-45 years in good health. DNA of the CDR3: TGTGCCAGCAGTGAAGTTCGGGGGGCTCGAGGCTACACCTTC. Protein product: CASSEVRGARGYTF.